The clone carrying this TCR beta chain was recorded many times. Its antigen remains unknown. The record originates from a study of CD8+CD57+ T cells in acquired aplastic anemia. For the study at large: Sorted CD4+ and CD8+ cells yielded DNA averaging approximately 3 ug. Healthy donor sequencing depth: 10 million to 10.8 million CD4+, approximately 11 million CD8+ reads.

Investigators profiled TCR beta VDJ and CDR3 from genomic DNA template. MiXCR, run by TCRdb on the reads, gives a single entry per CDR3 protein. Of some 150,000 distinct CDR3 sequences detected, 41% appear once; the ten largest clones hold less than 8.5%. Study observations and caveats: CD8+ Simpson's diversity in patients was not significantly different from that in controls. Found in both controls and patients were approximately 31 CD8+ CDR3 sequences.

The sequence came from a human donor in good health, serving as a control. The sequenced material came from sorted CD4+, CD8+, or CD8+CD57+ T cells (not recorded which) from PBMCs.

CDR3 nucleotide sequence: TGTGCCAGCAGGGCTCCGGGACAGGGGGCGAGGTATGGCTACACCTTC. Encoded protein: CASRAPGQGARYGYTF. V usage is TRBV28 and J usage is TRBJ1-2; 12 bases match TRBD1. Germline V CDR1 and CDR2: MDHEN, SYDVKM. V gave up 6 bases and J gave up 5 bases; unmatched junction bases: 10. The CDR3 is 16 residues long.